This entry features one TCR beta chain sequence. Its antigen is still unknown. It was with 60 Vbeta and 13 Jbeta primers that the PCR ran. Sequenced by immunoSEQ multiplex PCR; TCRdb stores in-frame clones only, minus some. The table for this sample gives 100,000 to 150,000 clones. The data belong to a study of cytomegalovirus exposure and HLA in healthy donors. General observations from the study: Common viral pathogens were later found to be apparently linked to several of the most significant clusters.

V lost 5 bases and J lost 5, with 12 bases in between. CDR3 length: 13 residues. Germline values: CDR1 SGHTA, CDR2 FQGNSA. This chain connects TRBV7-2 to TRBJ1-2; D gene unclear. Sequencing used PBMCs. This TCR was recovered from a man aged 40-49 years in good health and CMV-seronegative. The CDR3 protein is CASSARLRYGYTF. For the CDR3, the DNA is TGTGCCAGCAGCGCCCGTCTGCGGTATGGCTACACCTTC. The complete variable domain, with remaining parts taken from reference TRBV7-2 and TRBJ1-2, reads GAGVSQSPSNKVTEKGKDVELRCDPISGHTALYWYRQSLGQGLEFLIYFQGNSAPDKSGLPSDRFSAERTGGSVSTLTIQRTQQEDSAVYLCASSARLRYGYTFGSGTRLTVV.